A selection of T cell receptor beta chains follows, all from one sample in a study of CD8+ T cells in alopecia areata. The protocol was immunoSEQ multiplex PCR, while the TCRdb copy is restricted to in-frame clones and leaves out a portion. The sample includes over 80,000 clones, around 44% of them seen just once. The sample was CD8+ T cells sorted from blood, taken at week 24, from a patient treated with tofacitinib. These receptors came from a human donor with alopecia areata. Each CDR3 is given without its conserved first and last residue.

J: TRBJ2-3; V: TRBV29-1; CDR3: SVHRASTDTQY
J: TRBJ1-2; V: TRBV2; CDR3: ASRGGYYGYT
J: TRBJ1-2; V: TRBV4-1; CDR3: ASSQTTLGQGGGDGYT
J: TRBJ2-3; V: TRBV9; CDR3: ASSVDERDTDTQY
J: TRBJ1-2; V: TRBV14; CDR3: ASSQDHRGTQINYGYT
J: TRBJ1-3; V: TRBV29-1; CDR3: SGRQGTGNTIY
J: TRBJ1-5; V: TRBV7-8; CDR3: ASSQGSGASQPQH
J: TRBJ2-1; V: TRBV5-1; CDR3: ASSSGLAGDDEQF
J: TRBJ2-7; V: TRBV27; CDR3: ASSLGGGGEQY
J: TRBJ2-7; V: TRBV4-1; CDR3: ASSQDPTRLASYEQY
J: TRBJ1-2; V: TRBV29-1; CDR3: SVPGPKGYT
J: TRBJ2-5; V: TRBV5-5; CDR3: ASSLGLAGSQETQY
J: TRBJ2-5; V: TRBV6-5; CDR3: ASSYSRGSETQY